These 19 T cell receptor beta chains originate from one sample sequenced in a study of blood T cell repertoires in COVID-19. Using immunoSEQ multiplex PCR, the repertoire was profiled, and TCRdb retains in-frame clones only, with some absent. The sample holds 130,000 to 150,000 clones, more than 75% seen once. Sequenced sample: PBMCs or T cells enriched from blood (not recorded which). The source of these receptors is a man aged 55 to 70 who had recovered from COVID-19.

The V call is TRBV4-2, the J call TRBJ1-5, with D unclear. Trimming took off 2 bases at V and 6 bases at J, with 8 bases between the two ends. Germline V lookup: CDR1 LGHNA, CDR2 YNFKEQ. This CDR3 spans 13 amino acids. CDR3 sequence: CASSQRLGQPQHF. DNA for the CDR3: TGTGCCAGCAGCCAAAGGCTAGGTCAGCCCCAGCATTTT.

This clone was counted a single time. The chain is built from TRBV20-1 and TRBJ1-6; a possible D gene is TRBD1 (5 bases). This CDR3 is built from 14 residues. Germline loops: CDR1 DFQATT, CDR2 SNEGSKA (reference sequence). V shed 3 bases and J shed 7 bases, with 13 bases lying between them. In DNA, the CDR3 is TGCAGTGCTAGTCAGGGCCTTCGAAATTCACCCCTCCACTTT. Its translation: CSASQGLRNSPLHF.

The chain uses TRBV3-1 (or the pseudogene TRBV3-2) and TRBJ1-2; D uncertain. This CDR3 has 15 amino acids. Germline loops: CDR1 LGHDT, CDR2 YNNKEL (reference sequence). Trimming cost V 4 bases and J 0 bases, with 12 bases left between them. The CDR3 sequence: CASSPGPGANYGYTF. For the CDR3, the DNA is TGTGCCAGCAGCCCAGGACCGGGAGCTAACTATGGCTACACCTTC.

The V call is TRBV18, the J call TRBJ1-6; D might be TRBD1 (5 bases). This CDR3 has 15 residues. CDR1 is KGHSH, CDR2 LQKENI, per germline. The V and J ends lost 3 bases and 8 bases respectively, with 14 bases between them. CDR3 in DNA: TGTGCCAGCTCACCCGGCACAGGATCCGATTCACCCCTCCACTTT. This sequence encodes CASSPGTGSDSPLHF.

This rearrangement joins TRBV18 to TRBJ1-1; D is uncertain. The V gene lost 1 base and the J gene lost 1 base, with 13 bases spanning the gap. The V gene's germline CDR1 is KGHSH and CDR2 LQKENI. The CDR3 spans 16 residues. This CDR3 is CASSPREVSGNTEAFF. DNA for the CDR3: TGTGCCAGCTCACCACGAGAAGTTTCGGGGAACACTGAAGCTTTCTTT.

The chain has TRBV19 and TRBJ2-7, with 7 nucleotides matching TRBD1. The germline gives CDR1 LNHDA, CDR2 SQIVND (reference sequence). This CDR3 spans 13 amino acids. The junction had 12 bases not matched to a gene; V was cut back by 10 bases and J by 6 bases. This CDR3 is CATSQGGAGEQYF. The CDR3 region has the DNA TGTGCCACCTCCCAAGGGGGCGCGGGCGAGCAGTACTTC.

This chain joins TRBV15 and TRBJ2-5; D might be TRBD1 (5 bases). This CDR3 is built from 15 residues. CDR1 and CDR2 (germline): LNHNV, YYDKDF (reference sequence). Trimming took off 3 bases at V and 3 bases at J, with 14 bases between the two ends. CDR3 coding DNA: TGTGCCACCAGCAGGCCAAGACAGTTTGAAGAGACCCAGTACTTC. It yields the protein CATSRPRQFEETQYF.

V and J are TRBV7-6 and TRBJ2-5; possibly TRBD1 for D (5 bases). Trimming pared 5 bases from V and 5 bases from J, leaving 18 bases between. The CDR3 has 15 amino acids. Germline CDR1 SGHVS, CDR2 FNYEAQ. The CDR3 bases are TGTGCCAGCAGCCCCGTTGCAGGGATGCGGGAGACCCAGTACTTC. This translates into CASSPVAGMRETQYF.

The chain carries TRBV27 and TRBJ2-5; 12 bases are a match to TRBD2. The ends lost 4 bases at V and 6 bases at J; junction bases unmatched: 6. This CDR3 is 15 amino acids long. In germline, CDR1 is MNHEY, CDR2 SMNVEV (reference sequence). CDR3: CASSSRLAGAKTQYF. The CDR3, as DNA: TGTGCCAGCAGTTCAAGACTAGCGGGGGCGAAGACCCAGTACTTC.

This clone was observed a single time. This sequence joins TRBV19 and TRBJ2-5; no clear D gene. Per the germline V gene, CDR1 is LNHDA and CDR2 is SQIVND (reference sequence). V gave up 1 base and J gave up 3 bases, with 9 bases separating them. CDR3 length: 14 amino acids. CDR3 amino acids: CASSIVRDEETQYF. The CDR3 DNA sequence: TGTGCCAGTAGTATAGTGAGAGATGAAGAGACCCAGTACTTC.

This clone was recorded once. The chain combines TRBV9 with TRBJ1-5; D possibly corresponds to TRBD1 (6 bases). The CDR3 is made up of 14 amino acids. Trimming cost V 4 bases and J 7 bases, with 15 bases left between them. In germline, CDR1 is SGDLS, CDR2 YYNGEE. CDR3 region: CASSPGQQGQPQHF. CDR3 DNA sequence: TGTGCCAGCAGCCCGGGCCAACAGGGACAGCCCCAGCATTTT.

The V and J genes are TRBV2 and TRBJ2-3, with 7 nucleotides matching TRBD1. CDR3 length: 18 amino acids. Losses at the gene ends were 2 bases for V and 8 bases for J; bases not matched to a gene: 19. Per germline, CDR1 SNHLY and CDR2 FYNNEI. The CDR3 sequence is CASSESRALGQTRGTQYF. The CDR3 nucleotides are TGTGCCAGCAGTGAATCCCGGGCCCTGGGACAGACACGGGGTACGCAGTATTTT.

This chain connects TRBV5-4 to TRBJ2-3; D call uncertain. Trimming left V 0 bases short and J 2 bases short, with 16 bases between. CDR1 and CDR2 from the germline V gene are SGHNT and YYREEE (reference sequence). The CDR3 sequence is 17 residues long. CDR3 in amino acids: CASSLEGVAETTDTQYF. CDR3 DNA sequence: TGTGCCAGCAGCTTGGAAGGAGTAGCAGAGACCACAGATACGCAGTATTTT. The variable domain in full, completed from reference TRBV5-4 and TRBJ2-3, reads ETGVTQSPTHLIKTRGQQVTLRCSSQSGHNTVSWYQQALGQGPQFIFQYYREEENGRGNFPPRFSGLQFPNYSSELNVNALELDDSALYLCASSLEGVAETTDTQYFGPGTRLTVL.

The chain has TRBV28 and TRBJ2-2; possibly TRBD1 for D (6 bases). Trimming took 2 bases from V and 0 from J, leaving 19 bases between them. Looked up from germline, CDR1 is MDHEN and CDR2 is SYDVKM. This CDR3 is 19 amino acids long. CDR3 coding DNA: TGTGCCAGCAGTTTAGATTTCAGGGGATCCGATTCGAACACCGGGGAGCTGTTTTTT. It codes for CASSLDFRGSDSNTGELFF.

V usage is TRBV5-1 and J usage is TRBJ2-3; D gene ambiguous. Trimming left V 2 bases short and J 2 bases short, with 12 bases between. Per germline, CDR1 SGHRS and CDR2 YFSETQ. The CDR3 is 15 residues long. In nucleotides, the CDR3 is TGCGCCAGCAGCTTAGGCGGCGCACACACAGATACGCAGTATTTT. Protein sequence: CASSLGGAHTDTQYF.

This chain joins TRBV6-4 and TRBJ2-3, with D perhaps TRBD2 (6 bases). Per the germline V gene, CDR1 is MRHNA and CDR2 is SNTAGT. The CDR3 has 15 amino acids. With 0 bases removed from V and 3 bases from J, the gap between germline ends came to 10 bases. The CDR3 protein is CASSDSEGGTDTQYF. The CDR3, as DNA: TGTGCCAGCAGTGACTCGGAGGGAGGAACAGATACGCAGTATTTT.

V gene TRBV5-1 combines with J gene TRBJ1-2; D gene ambiguous. The CDR3 is made up of 15 amino acids. The germline CDR1 and CDR2 sequences are SGHRS and YFSETQ. Trimming removed 0 bases from V and 3 bases from J, with 12 bases in between. The CDR3: CASSLALGLDYGYTF. The CDR3 DNA sequence: TGCGCCAGCAGCTTGGCCCTTGGGCTCGACTATGGCTACACCTTC.

The gene calls are TRBV11-2 and TRBJ1-2; a weak D match, TRBD1 (5 bases). Per germline, CDR1 SGHAT and CDR2 FQNNGV. This CDR3 is built from 15 residues. V shed 5 bases and J shed 2 bases, with 15 bases lying between them. CDR3 residues: CASSTRDRLNYGYTF. Written as DNA, the CDR3 is TGTGCCAGCAGCACGCGGGACCGCTTAAACTATGGCTACACCTTC.

This clone has a single count. The rearrangement uses TRBV19 and TRBJ1-1, with D possibly being TRBD1 (5 bases). Trimming removed 3 bases from V and 0 bases from J, with 14 bases in between. The germline gives CDR1 LNHDA, CDR2 SQIVND (reference sequence). The length of the CDR3 is 16 residues. CDR3 sequence: CASSMGSGLMNTEAFF. DNA for the CDR3: TGTGCCAGTAGTATGGGTTCGGGACTCATGAACACTGAAGCTTTCTTT.